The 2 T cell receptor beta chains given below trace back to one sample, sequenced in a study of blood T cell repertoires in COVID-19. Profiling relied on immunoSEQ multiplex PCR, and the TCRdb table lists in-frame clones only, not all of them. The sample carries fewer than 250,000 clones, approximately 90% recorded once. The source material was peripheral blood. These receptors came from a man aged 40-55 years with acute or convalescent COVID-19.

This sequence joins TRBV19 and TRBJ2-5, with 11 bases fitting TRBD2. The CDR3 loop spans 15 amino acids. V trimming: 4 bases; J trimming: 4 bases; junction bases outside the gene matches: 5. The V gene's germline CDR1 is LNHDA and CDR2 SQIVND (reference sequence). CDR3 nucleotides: TGTGCCAGTAGTAGAACCGGGACTAGCGGAGAGACCCAGTACTTC. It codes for CASSRTGTSGETQYF.

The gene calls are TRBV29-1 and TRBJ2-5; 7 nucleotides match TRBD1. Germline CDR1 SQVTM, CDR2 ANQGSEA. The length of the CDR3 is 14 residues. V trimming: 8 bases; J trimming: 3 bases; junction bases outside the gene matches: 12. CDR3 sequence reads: CSLQRWTGKETQYF. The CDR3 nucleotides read TGCAGCCTCCAGAGGTGGACAGGAAAAGAGACCCAGTACTTC.